The 24 T cell receptor beta chains below all came from one sample that was sequenced in a study of blood T cell repertoires in COVID-19 (dated by TCRdb to 2020 to 2022). Library method: the immunoSEQ multiplex PCR assay. TCRdb retrieved this table from immuneACCESS and kept in-frame rearrangements only. Not all clones are present; in checked studies, unresolved V genes account for under half, and no reason is known for the remainder. The sample table shows 250,000 to 300,000 clones, and roughly four fifths are seen once. The ten most abundant clones make up under 5% of the sample. What was sequenced was PBMCs or T cells enriched from blood (not recorded which). These receptors came from a man aged 25-45 years with acute COVID-19.

The chain is built from TRBV2 and TRBJ2-5; D unresolved. This CDR3 comprises 15 residues. Germline loops: CDR1 SNHLY, CDR2 FYNNEI. V dropped 3 bases and J dropped 3 bases, with 14 bases sitting between them. CDR3 loop: CASSDDGSREETQYF. In nucleotides, the CDR3 is TGTGCCAGCAGTGACGACGGGTCTCGGGAAGAGACCCAGTACTTC.

The chain has TRBV27 and TRBJ2-2, with D maybe TRBD1 (5 bases). V was trimmed by 5 bases and J by 3 bases, leaving 10 bases between them. CDR3 length: 14 residues. From germline, CDR1 is MNHEY and CDR2 SMNVEV (reference sequence). The CDR3 DNA reads TGTGCCAGCAGTGGCAAGGGGTACACCGGGGAGCTGTTTTTT. Translated, it gives CASSGKGYTGELFF.

This clone has a count of ten or more. V is TRBV3-1 (or the pseudogene TRBV3-2) and J is TRBJ2-1; D possibly corresponds to TRBD2 (5 bases). CDR1 is LGHDT and CDR2 is YNNKEL in the germline V gene (reference sequence). The CDR3 runs 13 residues. The germline V and J ends were trimmed by 3 bases and 11 bases, with 14 bases remaining between them. CDR3 nucleotides: TGTGCCAGCAGCCAGGACTCCGCTCGGAAGCAGTTCTTC. This translates into CASSQDSARKQFF.

This clone came up once. The CDR3 DNA is TGTGCCAGCTCAACGAGGACAGATGGTAATTCACCCCTCCACTTT. It is translated as CASSTRTDGNSPLHF. The chain employs TRBV18 and TRBJ1-6; D is perhaps TRBD1 (6 bases). The CDR3 is made up of 15 amino acids. Germline loops: CDR1 KGHSH, CDR2 LQKENI. V was clipped by 5 bases and J by 6 bases, with 14 bases between them. Filled out from reference TRBV18 and TRBJ1-6, the complete variable domain reads NAGVMQNPRHLVRRRGQEARLRCSPMKGHSHVYWYRQLPEEGLKFMVYLQKENIIDESGMPKERFSAEFPKEGPSILRIQQVVRGDSAAYFCASSTRTDGNSPLHFGNGTRLTVT.

This chain connects TRBV9 to TRBJ2-3; TRBD2 agrees at 11 bases. Germline trimming cut 3 bases from V and 3 bases from J; bases unmatched to any gene: 3. The CDR3 is 15 residues long. Per germline, CDR1 SGDLS and CDR2 YYNGEE. In DNA form, the CDR3 reads TGTGCCAGCAGCGACCGGACTAGCGGGACAGATACGCAGTATTTT. It is translated as CASSDRTSGTDTQYF.

The chain has TRBV19 and TRBJ1-4; 10 bases are shared with TRBD1. J was trimmed by 7 bases and V by 1 base; bases with no gene match: 0. Per the germline V gene, CDR1 is LNHDA and CDR2 is SQIVND (reference sequence). The CDR3 contains 14 residues. The CDR3 sequence: CASSIGTGGEKLFF. The CDR3 nucleotides read TGTGCCAGTAGTATAGGGACAGGGGGTGAAAAACTGTTTTTT. Full variable domain (remainder filled in from reference TRBV19 and TRBJ1-4): DGGITQSPKYLFRKEGQNVTLSCEQNLNHDAMYWYRQDPGQGLRLIYYSQIVNDFQKGDIAEGYSVSREKKESFPLTVTSAQKNPTAFYLCASSIGTGGEKLFFGSGTQLSVL.

V gene TRBV18 combines with J gene TRBJ2-3; possible D gene TRBD1, 5 bases. This CDR3 region has 13 residues. CDR1 and CDR2 from the germline V gene are KGHSH and LQKENI. The germline V and J ends were trimmed by 1 base and 6 bases, with 8 bases remaining between them. CDR3: CASSPLGRDTQYF. DNA for the CDR3: TGTGCCAGCTCACCACTGGGGCGGGATACGCAGTATTTT.

This chain joins TRBV15 and TRBJ2-6; 10 nucleotides line up with TRBD1. CDR3 length: 19 residues. V was pared by 1 base and J by 4 bases, with 10 bases of the junction left unmatched. Germline values: CDR1 LNHNV, CDR2 YYDKDF (reference sequence). The CDR3 spells CATSRGLGQGLAGANVLTF. The DNA for the CDR3 is TGTGCCACCAGCAGAGGATTGGGACAGGGGTTGGCGGGGGCCAACGTCCTGACTTTC. Supplemented by reference TRBV15 and TRBJ2-6, the full variable domain reads DAMVIQNPRYQVTQFGKPVTLSCSQTLNHNVMYWYQQKSSQAPKLLFHYYDKDFNNEADTPDNFQSRRPNTSFCFLDIRSPGLGDTAMYLCATSRGLGQGLAGANVLTFGAGSRLTVL.

The CDR3 sequence is CASSVLPGANVLTF. The CDR3 DNA is TGTGCCAGCAGTGTACTGCCGGGGGCCAACGTCCTGACTTTC. The V call is TRBV2, the J call TRBJ2-6, with unresolved D. Germline values: CDR1 SNHLY, CDR2 FYNNEI. This CDR3 contains 14 residues. The ends were cut back, 4 bases at V and 4 bases at J, with 8 bases in the middle.

V usage is TRBV7-2 and J usage is TRBJ1-3; the D gene is possibly TRBD1 (6 bases). The germline V gene has CDR1 SGHTA and CDR2 FQGNSA. Between the trimmed V and J ends, which lost 0 bases and 4 bases, there was a span of 10 bases. The CDR3 is 15 amino acids. The chain's CDR3 is CASSLAAGEGNTIYF. In nucleotides, the CDR3 is TGTGCCAGCAGCTTAGCAGCAGGGGAGGGAAACACCATATATTTT.

The J gene is TRBJ2-2, the V gene TRBV28; D may be TRBD2 (7 bases). The CDR3 contains 15 residues. Trimming stripped 5 bases from V and 7 bases from J, with 17 bases between. Germline CDR1 and CDR2: MDHEN and SYDVKM. The CDR3 region is CASSPPGGSGGELFF. CDR3 DNA: TGTGCCAGCAGTCCCCCGGGGGGCTCTGGCGGGGAGCTGTTTTTT.

CDR3 nucleotides: TGTGCCAGCAGCGCGAGGCGGGGGAGTGAGCAGTTCTTC. Its protein is CASSARRGSEQFF. The chain uses TRBV13 and TRBJ2-1, with 7 bases aligning to TRBD2. Germline V gene sequence: CDR1 PRHDT, CDR2 FYEKMQ (reference sequence). The CDR3 spans 13 residues. J lost 9 bases, V lost 5 bases, and 7 bases had no gene match.

The chain couples TRBV4-1 to TRBJ2-1; D is perhaps TRBD1 (6 bases). V gave up 0 bases and J gave up 7 bases, with 16 bases separating them. The germline CDR1 and CDR2 sequences are MGHRA and YSYEKL. CDR3 length equals 16 residues. The DNA of the CDR3 is TGCGCCAGCAGCCAAGATTTAACAGGGACGTGGAATGAGCAGTTCTTC. It yields the protein CASSQDLTGTWNEQFF.

The chain employs TRBV9 and TRBJ2-5, with TRBD2 as a possible D gene (7 bases). V was shortened by 0 bases and J by 5 bases, with 20 bases between the two germline ends. The germline V gene has CDR1 SGDLS and CDR2 YYNGEE. The CDR3 consists of 17 residues. CDR3 DNA sequence: TGTGCCAGCAGCGTAGCCCACTCGGGGGGCACTCAGGAGACCCAGTACTTC. Translation: CASSVAHSGGTQETQYF.

This clone was found a few times. The chain couples TRBV24-1 to TRBJ2-1; the D gene is possibly TRBD2 (6 bases). Trimming cost V 7 bases and J 9 bases, with 15 bases left between them. The CDR3 sequence is 13 residues long. Germline CDR1 and CDR2: KGHDR and SFDVKD. The chain's CDR3 is CATSSGVGGEQFF. CDR3 DNA sequence: TGTGCCACCAGCTCCGGCGTGGGAGGTGAGCAGTTCTTC.

This clone was observed once. The CDR3 region has the DNA TGTGCCAGCAGCTTGGTAAACGTCCAATCAGCCCAGCATTTT. Encoded protein: CASSLVNVQSAQHF. The rearrangement uses TRBV5-5 and TRBJ1-5; D is uncertain. CDR3 length: 14 amino acids. The V gene's germline CDR1 is SGHKS and CDR2 YYEKEE (reference sequence). V was cut by 0 bases and J by 11 bases, with 15 bases left in between.

For the CDR3, the DNA is TGTGCCAGCACCAAACGGGGACATGGGGCGGGAGGGCCAGCCGGGGAGCTGTTTTTT. This encodes CASTKRGHGAGGPAGELFF. The chain recombines TRBV7-3 with TRBJ2-2, with TRBD2 identical over 9 bases. In germline, CDR1 is SGHTA, CDR2 FQGTGA. This CDR3 comprises 19 residues. The trim removed 7 bases at V and 6 bases at J, leaving 21 bases unmatched.

Worth noting for this clone: Relative to the germline gene, one junction end is altered; a read error may explain this. V gene TRBV5-1 combines with J gene TRBJ1-1; D is undetermined. This CDR3 has 16 residues. Per germline, CDR1 SGHRS and CDR2 YFSETQ. This chain's CDR3 is CASSLIQPTTNTEAFF. CDR3 nucleotide sequence: TGTGCCAGCAGCTTGATACAGCCGACTACGAACACTGAAGCTTTCTTT.

The chain combines TRBV5-6 with TRBJ1-6; D is unclear. Germline CDR1 is SGHDT and CDR2 is YYEEEE. CDR3 length equals 15 residues. Trimming shortened V by 2 bases and J by 7 bases, and 13 bases separated the two germline ends. The CDR3 region is CASSFLSGWNSPLHF. Here the CDR3 DNA reads TGTGCCAGCAGCTTTCTGTCCGGTTGGAATTCACCCCTCCACTTT.

The chain is built from TRBV6-4 and TRBJ1-1; TRBD1 is a possible D gene (5 bases). CDR1 is MRHNA and CDR2 is SNTAGT in the germline V gene. The CDR3 extends over 11 amino acids. Trimming removed 6 bases at V and 8 bases at J, with 10 bases between. CDR3 in amino acids: CASRTAREAFF. The CDR3 nucleotides are TGTGCCAGCAGGACAGCGAGGGAAGCTTTCTTT.

As to this clone: Other nucleotide sequences from this sample produce the same CDR3. The chain uses TRBV5-1 and TRBJ2-3; TRBD2 aligns across 15 bases. Germline values: CDR1 SGHRS, CDR2 YFSETQ. Germline trimming cut 3 bases from V and 0 bases from J; bases unmatched to any gene: 5. The CDR3 totals 18 residues. CDR3 nucleotide sequence: TGCGCCAGCAGCTCGGGACTAGCGGGGGGCGCGAGCACAGATACGCAGTATTTT. Protein: CASSSGLAGGASTDTQYF.

The chain joins TRBV5-1 to TRBJ1-6, with a tentative D call TRBD1 (5 bases). V shed 3 bases and J shed 10 bases, with 11 bases lying between them. Per germline, CDR1 SGHRS and CDR2 YFSETQ. The CDR3 runs 13 residues. The CDR3 nucleotides read TGCGCCAGCAGCTCGGGACTCCAGTCACCCCTCCACTTT. As protein: CASSSGLQSPLHF. Combining the CDR3 with reference TRBV5-1 and TRBJ1-6 gives the whole variable domain KAGVTQTPRYLIKTRGQQVTLSCSPISGHRSVSWYQQTPGQGLQFLFEYFSETQRNKGNFPGRFSGRQFSNSRSEMNVSTLELGDSALYLCASSSGLQSPLHFGNGTRLTVT.

The V and J genes are TRBV19 and TRBJ2-1, with 8 bases identical to TRBD2. The CDR3 has 19 residues. The ends lost 2 bases at V and 1 base at J; junction bases unmatched: 13. Germline loops: CDR1 LNHDA, CDR2 SQIVND (reference sequence). The CDR3 bases are TGTGCCAGTAGTATAAACTCCCAATATGCGGGGGGTTCCTACAATGAGCAGTTCTTC. Protein sequence: CASSINSQYAGGSYNEQFF.

The chain links TRBV10-1 to TRBJ1-1, with 10 bases lining up with TRBD1. This CDR3 is built from 15 residues. CDR1 WNHNN and CDR2 SYGVQD come from the germline V gene (reference sequence). V trimming: 4 bases; J trimming: 12 bases; junction bases outside the gene matches: 14. Here the CDR3 reads CASSGGGGGQGYPFF. Here the CDR3 DNA reads TGCGCCAGCAGTGGCGGAGGTGGGGGACAGGGGTATCCTTTCTTT.